This record looks at one T cell receptor beta chain sequence and its context. CDR1 is MNHEY and CDR2 is SVGEGT in the germline V gene. This CDR3 is built from 15 residues. Trimming shortened V by 6 bases and J by 7 bases, and 21 bases separated the two germline ends. The data were taken from a study of blood T cell repertoires in COVID-19. As for the study in general: PBMCs, B-cell-depleted T cells, or T cells provided the cDNA or gDNA that made up the material.

Original analysis: Reference gene primers were amplified, and this amplification served to estimate nucleated cell counts. Produced via immunoSEQ multiplex PCR; TCRdb's table is partial and in-frame only. V, J and clone size reflect that table, while D and trimming were determined from the DNA. The table records 200,000 to 250,000 clones, 88% of them present only once. The gene calls are TRBV6-2 or TRBV6-3 and TRBJ1-2; D unclear. Sequencing used peripheral blood. The origin of this receptor is a woman between 55 and 75 years old with acute or convalescent COVID-19. CDR3 DNA sequence: TGTGCCAGCAGCTCACGTGGAGGGCCACTTGGTGGCTACACCTTC. It specifies CASSSRGGPLGGYTF.